These 5 T cell receptor beta chains came from one sample sequenced in a study of blood T cell repertoires in COVID-19 (dated by TCRdb to the early 2020s). Library prep was done by the immunoSEQ multiplex PCR assay. TCRdb holds this immuneACCESS table with in-frame rearrangements only. Some clones are missing; in checked studies, unresolved V genes explain under half, and the rest has no known cause. The sample table shows under 80,000 clones, and about 77% are seen once. The ten largest account for roughly 22% of the sample. Sequencing was performed on peripheral blood. The receptors stem from an elderly man with active or convalescent COVID-19.

The chain is built from TRBV19 and TRBJ2-2; 14 bases align to TRBD2. This CDR3 comprises 17 residues. CDR1 and CDR2 from the germline V gene are LNHDA and SQIVND (reference sequence). Trimming took 6 bases from V and 7 from J; bases not matched to a gene: 10. CDR3 in amino acids: CASRLPGLAGANGELFF. The CDR3 DNA reads as TGTGCCAGTAGACTTCCGGGACTAGCGGGAGCGAACGGGGAGCTGTTTTTT. Full variable domain (outside the CDR3, taken from reference TRBV19 and TRBJ2-2): DGGITQSPKYLFRKEGQNVTLSCEQNLNHDAMYWYRQDPGQGLRLIYYSQIVNDFQKGDIAEGYSVSREKKESFPLTVTSAQKNPTAFYLCASRLPGLAGANGELFFGEGSRLTVL.

The rearrangement uses TRBV5-5 and TRBJ2-5, with 10 bases that match TRBD2. Germline values: CDR1 SGHKS, CDR2 YYEKEE (reference sequence). V shed 7 bases and J 5 bases; nucleotides not matched to a gene: 11. This CDR3 has 15 amino acids. For the CDR3, the DNA is TGTGCCAGCTTGCCCGTAGCGGGAGGTGGGGAGACCCAGTACTTC. Amino acid sequence: CASLPVAGGGETQYF.

The chain recombines TRBV4-1 with TRBJ2-7, with 10 bases identical to TRBD2. CDR3 length: 18 residues. V shed 2 bases, J shed 3 bases, and the junction held 13 bases outside the gene matches. CDR1 is MGHRA, CDR2 YSYEKL, per germline. The CDR3 loop is CASSQSWAAGGVSYEQYF. The CDR3 nucleotides read TGCGCCAGCAGCCAATCCTGGGCAGCGGGGGGGGTTAGCTACGAGCAGTACTTC.

DNA for the CDR3: TGTGCCAGCAGCTTAGCTGGGACAGGGGTCGTCGAGCAGTACTTC. This codes for CASSLAGTGVVEQYF. The chain recombines TRBV7-9 with TRBJ2-7; TRBD1 matches 10 bases. Trimming at V came to 0 bases and at J to 6 bases, leaving 5 bases not matched to a gene. CDR3 length equals 15 residues. CDR1 and CDR2 from the germline V gene are SEHNR and FQNEAQ (reference sequence).

The chain uses TRBV30 and TRBJ2-7; D unresolved. The germline gives CDR1 GTSNPN, CDR2 SVGIG (reference sequence). CDR3 length equals 11 residues. Trimming stripped 2 bases from V and 4 bases from J, with 6 bases between. In DNA, the CDR3 is TGTGCCTGGAGTACAGCTTACGAGCAGTACTTC. The encoded protein is CAWSTAYEQYF.